Below are 26 T cell receptor beta chains sequenced from a single sample in a study of response to subunit inactivated influenza vaccine (dated 2018 in TCRdb). The protocol used for the library was RT-PCR. The run used an Illumina HiSeq 2500. The public reads were run again by TCRdb, first through fastp at Q25 and then through MiXCR, and only productive beta chains were kept. Merged by CDR3 protein, the rows form single entries marked with the most common genes and DNA. The sample records approximately 520,000 distinct CDR3 sequences, approximately 16% of which are singletons. 2.5% to 3.5% of the sample rests with the top ten. The input for sequencing was CD4+ T cells sorted from PBMCs, taken around 25 months after vaccination. The source is a man between 50 and 69 years old who received an inactivated influenza vaccine. Donor details come from another sample of the same person, matched by shared clones.

The V and J genes are TRBV24-1 and TRBJ2-1, with D possibly TRBD2 on 5 matching bases. V was pared by 1 base and J by 7 bases, with 7 bases between. The CDR3 spans 13 residues. The germline gives CDR1 KGHDR, CDR2 SFDVKD. The CDR3 nucleotides are TGTGCCACCAGTGATTTTTCGGGAAATGAGCAGTTCTTC. This translates into CATSDFSGNEQFF.

The table lists this clonotype with many counts. The chain links TRBV6-5 to TRBJ1-2; D is uncertain. The germline gives CDR1 MNHEY, CDR2 SVGAGI. This CDR3 has 15 residues. The ends were cut back, 1 base at V and 1 base at J, with 10 bases in the middle. CDR3 amino acids: CASSYLGKDNYGYTF. CDR3 nucleotides: TGTGCCAGCAGTTACTTAGGAAAGGATAACTATGGCTACACCTTC.

The chain recombines TRBV30 with TRBJ1-5, with 7 positions matching TRBD1. Germline V CDR1 and CDR2: GTSNPN, SVGIG (reference sequence). J lost 5 bases, V lost 4 bases, and 8 bases had no gene match. The CDR3 covers 14 residues. The CDR3 loop reads CAWTPGGYDQPQHF. The CDR3 DNA is TGTGCCTGGACCCCAGGGGGATATGATCAGCCCCAGCATTTT.

This clonotype has just one count. The chain links TRBV28 to TRBJ2-7; a possible D gene is TRBD2 (5 bases). The CDR3 covers 13 residues. V shed 3 bases and J shed 6 bases, with 12 bases lying between them. Germline V CDR1 and CDR2: MDHEN, SYDVKM. CDR3 amino acids: CASSFGVGSEQYF. The DNA of the CDR3 is TGTGCCAGCAGTTTCGGGGTCGGCTCCGAGCAGTACTTC.

This CDR3 is CSAGPAGGPYTQYF. CDR3 DNA sequence: TGCAGTGCTGGCCCCGCGGGGGGGCCGTATACGCAGTATTTT. This rearrangement joins TRBV20-1 to TRBJ2-3, with 9 bases matching TRBD2. This CDR3 spans 14 amino acids. Germline V gene lookup returns CDR1 DFQATT and CDR2 SNEGSKA (reference sequence). With V trimmed by 5 bases and J by 7 bases, 10 bases remained unmatched.

The CDR3 loop reads CASSTGTGGYEQFF. In nucleotides, the CDR3 is TGCGCCAGCAGCACCGGGACAGGGGGATATGAGCAGTTCTTC. The J gene is TRBJ2-1, the V gene TRBV5-1; 11 bases line up with TRBD1. CDR3 length equals 14 residues. V lost 4 bases and J lost 8; bases outside the gene matches: 5. CDR1 is SGHRS, CDR2 YFSETQ, per germline.

V usage is TRBV20-1 and J usage is TRBJ2-2; D may be TRBD1 or TRBD2 (5 bases each). Germline V lookup: CDR1 DFQATT, CDR2 SNEGSKA (reference sequence). V lost 2 bases and J 6 bases, leaving 13 bases between the germline ends. The CDR3 consists of 14 residues. The CDR3 bases are TGCAGTGCTAGACAGGGCGCGGGTCCCGGGGAGCTGTTTTTT. This sequence encodes CSARQGAGPGELFF.

The rearrangement uses TRBV4-3 and TRBJ1-6, with D possibly matching TRBD1 (6 bases). The CDR3 covers 15 residues. V gave up 1 base and J gave up 9 bases, with 13 bases separating them. Germline V lookup: CDR1 LGHNA, CDR2 YSLEER. DNA for the CDR3: TGCGCCAGCAGCCAAGCGGGGGCTTACGTTTCACCCCTCCACTTT. The encoded protein is CASSQAGAYVSPLHF.

This clonotype was seen a few times. The V gene is TRBV10-3, the J gene TRBJ2-2, with D tentatively TRBD1 (5 bases). This CDR3 comprises 15 residues. Germline V gene data show CDR1 as ENHRY and CDR2 as SYGVKD. The V end was cut by 2 bases, the J end by 4 bases, with 11 bases between. CDR3 region: CAISEPATVTGELFF. CDR3 in DNA: TGTGCCATCAGTGAGCCCGCGACAGTCACCGGGGAGCTGTTTTTT.

Only a few counts were recorded for this clonotype. The chain has TRBV7-6 and TRBJ2-3, with 12 nucleotides matching TRBD1. Trimming cost V 0 bases and J 6 bases; bases outside gene matches: 7. The CDR3 has 17 residues. CDR1 and CDR2 (germline): SGHVS, FNYEAQ. The CDR3 bases are TGTGCCAGCAGCTTAGCGCGGGGGACAGGGGGCTCGGATACGCAGTATTTT. Translated, it gives CASSLARGTGGSDTQYF.

This clonotype has a count of ten or more. The genes are TRBV28 and TRBJ2-3, with D hard to call. The CDR3 totals 12 residues. V lost 6 bases to trimming and J lost 0 bases, with 4 bases between them. Germline V lookup: CDR1 MDHEN, CDR2 SYDVKM. The DNA of the CDR3 is TGTGCCAGCAGAAAAAGCACAGATACGCAGTATTTT. Its translation is CASRKSTDTQYF.

This clonotype was detected a few times. In DNA, the CDR3 is TGTGCCAGCAGCTCAGCCACATACAATGAGCAGTTCTTC. Amino acid sequence: CASSSATYNEQFF. The genes are TRBV11-2 and TRBJ2-1; D unclear. Between the trimmed V and J ends, which lost 4 bases and 4 bases, there was a span of 8 bases. The CDR3 is made up of 13 amino acids. CDR1 is SGHAT and CDR2 is FQNNGV in the germline V gene.

This chain uses TRBV24-1 with TRBJ2-3; 9 nucleotides line up with TRBD1. J lost 0 bases, V lost 4 bases, and 4 bases had no gene match. The CDR3 spans 16 residues. Germline V gene lookup returns CDR1 KGHDR and CDR2 SFDVKD. CDR3 region: CATSDAGTGSTDTQYF. CDR3 nucleotide sequence: TGTGCCACCAGTGACGCCGGGACAGGGAGCACAGATACGCAGTATTTT.

This clonotype was counted a few times. The CDR3 DNA follows: TGTGCCAGCGGTGCCACAGGGGGCGAGAACACTGAAGCTTTCTTT. It codes for CASGATGGENTEAFF. The rearrangement joins TRBV7-3 to TRBJ1-1, with 9 bases lining up with TRBD1. Germline V gene sequence: CDR1 SGHTA, CDR2 FQGTGA. The V gene end was trimmed by 8 bases and the J gene end by 1 base; junction bases not matched to a gene: 8. The CDR3 sequence is 15 residues long. Drawing the rest from reference TRBV7-3 and TRBJ1-1, the complete variable domain is GAGVSQTPSNKVTEKGKYVELRCDPISGHTALYWYRQSLGQGPEFLIYFQGTGAADDSGLPNDRFFAVRPEGSVSTLKIQRTERGDSAVYLCASGATGGENTEAFFGQGTRLTVV.

This clonotype was seen more than once but under ten times. The chain couples TRBV5-1 to TRBJ2-7; tentative D call: TRBD2 (5 bases). CDR1 is SGHRS, CDR2 YFSETQ, per germline. V was cut by 4 bases and J by 2 bases, with 13 bases left in between. CDR3 length: 14 residues. The CDR3 is CASSQDGMAYEQYF. The CDR3 DNA is TGCGCCAGCAGCCAGGACGGGATGGCCTACGAGCAGTACTTC.

The chain couples TRBV4-3 to TRBJ1-6, with no clear D. The CDR3 runs 12 residues. V was cut by 2 bases and J by 10 bases, with 6 bases left in between. CDR1 LGHNA and CDR2 YSLEER come from the germline V gene. DNA for the CDR3: TGCGCCAGCAGCCAACGGGGATCACCCCTCCACTTT. Residues: CASSQRGSPLHF.

This sequence joins TRBV20-1 and TRBJ2-3; 9 positions match TRBD2. The germline gives CDR1 DFQATT, CDR2 SNEGSKA (reference sequence). The CDR3 has 14 amino acids. Losses at the gene ends were 3 bases for V and 2 bases for J; bases not matched to a gene: 3. DNA for the CDR3: TGCAGTGCTAGTGCGGGAGGGAACACAGATACGCAGTATTTT. It specifies CSASAGGNTDTQYF.

This clonotype has only a few counts. The J gene is TRBJ2-7, the V gene TRBV7-9; 10 nucleotides align to TRBD2. The CDR3 is 15 residues long. Looked up from germline, CDR1 is SEHNR and CDR2 is FQNEAQ (reference sequence). V was clipped by 4 bases and J by 3 bases; unmatched bases: 6. In DNA, the CDR3 is TGTGCCAGCAGCTCGAATTTAGCGGGAGGCTACGAGCAGTACTTC. This encodes CASSSNLAGGYEQYF.

This chain links TRBV7-9 with TRBJ1-2; 10 positions match TRBD1. CDR1 and CDR2 (germline): SEHNR, FQNEAQ (reference sequence). The V gene end was trimmed by 4 bases and the J gene end by 4 bases; junction bases not matched to a gene: 3. This CDR3 has 14 residues. CDR3 amino acids: CASSYGQGVYGYTF. The CDR3 nucleotides are TGTGCCAGCAGCTACGGACAGGGGGTCTATGGCTACACCTTC.

The rearrangement joins TRBV6-2 or TRBV6-3 to TRBJ1-4, with 7 bases identical to TRBD1. Germline V lookup: CDR1 MNHEY, CDR2 SVGEGT. The trim removed 0 bases at V and 4 bases at J, leaving 5 bases unmatched. The CDR3 consists of 16 residues. This chain's CDR3 is CASSYSTGQVNEKLFF. The CDR3 nucleotides read TGTGCCAGCAGTTACTCGACAGGGCAAGTTAATGAAAAACTGTTTTTT.

The chain joins TRBV20-1 to TRBJ1-3; D is uncertain. Germline V CDR1 and CDR2: DFQATT, SNEGSKA (reference sequence). The CDR3 sequence is 14 residues long. V was shortened by 0 bases and J by 0 bases, with 6 bases between the two germline ends. The CDR3 here is CSARDPNSGNTIYF. As DNA, the CDR3 is TGCAGTGCTAGAGATCCCAACTCTGGAAACACCATATATTTT.

The rearrangement joins TRBV20-1 to TRBJ2-3; 8 bases match TRBD2. Germline V lookup: CDR1 DFQATT, CDR2 SNEGSKA (reference sequence). The CDR3 loop spans 12 amino acids. V trimming: 5 bases; J trimming: 5 bases; junction bases outside the gene matches: 3. The CDR3 DNA reads as TGCAGTGCTCCCAGCGGGAGAGATACGCAGTATTTT. Translated: CSAPSGRDTQYF.

The table lists this clonotype with a few counts. V usage is TRBV10-1 and J usage is TRBJ2-1; TRBD1 is a possible D gene (6 bases). The CDR3 consists of 14 residues. V was clipped by 5 bases and J by 6 bases, with 14 bases between them. CDR1 and CDR2 from the germline V gene are WNHNN and SYGVQD (reference sequence). The CDR3: CASSFFQGLNEQFF. CDR3 nucleotides: TGCGCCAGCAGTTTTTTCCAGGGGCTCAATGAGCAGTTCTTC.

V and J are TRBV25-1 and TRBJ2-7, with D possibly TRBD2 on 5 matching bases. Per the germline V gene, CDR1 is MGHDK and CDR2 is SYGVNS. The CDR3 extends over 13 amino acids. V lost 4 bases and J lost 6, with 13 bases in between. CDR3 sequence reads: CASSVTGFSEQYF. In DNA, the CDR3 is TGTGCCAGCAGTGTTACGGGGTTCTCCGAGCAGTACTTC.

This chain uses TRBV20-1 with TRBJ1-1; no definite D call. V was clipped by 1 base and J by 5 bases, with 14 bases between them. Per the germline V gene, CDR1 is DFQATT and CDR2 is SNEGSKA (reference sequence). The CDR3 runs to 14 residues. CDR3 bases: TGCAGTGCTAGAGCAGCCGGGCCACGGACTGAAGCTTTCTTT. Protein product: CSARAAGPRTEAFF.

The chain employs TRBV5-1 and TRBJ1-6; 8 bases align to TRBD1. Germline lookup yields CDR1 SGHRS and CDR2 YFSETQ. After removal of 4 bases from V and 9 bases from J, the junction contained 9 bases not matched to a gene. The CDR3 runs to 15 residues. CDR3 coding DNA: TGCGCCAGCAGCGTAGGACAGGGACTTACTTCACCCCTCCACTTT. Translated, it gives CASSVGQGLTSPLHF.